These T cell receptor beta chains were read from a single sample in a study of shared clonotypes between healthy human individuals. This table comes from immunoSEQ multiplex PCR, and its TCRdb copy is limited to in-frame clones, with some not included. The data contain around 200,000 clones, over 50% of them singletons. The specimen sequenced was memory CD4+ T cells sorted from blood. The receptors here all came from a man aged 25 to 45 in good health. Each CDR3 is given with its conserved first and last residue. The order of the fields is CDR3 protein, CDR3 DNA, V gene, D gene, clone size, J gene. A D gene is named only where the DNA matches it firmly. Size is omitted from some rows. Given values are once, few, many or a class for expanded clones.

CDR3: CASTNQGGTQYF
DNA: TGTGCCAGCACAAACCAGGGGGGGACCCAGTACTTC
V: TRBV2
D: NA
size: NA
J: TRBJ2-5

CDR3: CASSLSPSGSYNEQFF
DNA: TGCGCCAGCAGCTTGAGTCCTAGCGGGAGTTACAATGAGCAGTTCTTC
V: TRBV5-1
D: TRBD2
size: once
J: TRBJ2-1

CDR3: CASSQDRMNTEAFF
DNA: TGTGCCAGCAGTCAGGACAGGATGAACACTGAAGCTTTCTTT
V: TRBV2
D: TRBD1
size: NA
J: TRBJ1-1

CDR3: CASSYPGQGNYEQYF
DNA: TGTGCCAGCAGTTATCCGGGACAGGGGAACTACGAGCAGTACTTC
V: TRBV6-6
D: TRBD1
size: NA
J: TRBJ2-7

CDR3: CASSLDGADRIQYF
DNA: TGTGCCAGCAGCTTAGATGGGGCGGACCGCATTCAGTACTTC
V: TRBV11-2
D: NA
size: NA
J: TRBJ2-4

CDR3: CASSGTATNEKLFF
DNA: TGTGCCAGCAGTGGGACAGCAACTAATGAAAAACTGTTTTTT
V: TRBV28
D: TRBD1
size: once
J: TRBJ1-4

CDR3: CASSLARQTYEQYF
DNA: TGTGCCAGCAGCTTAGCGCGGCAGACCTACGAGCAGTACTTC
V: TRBV7-8
D: NA
size: NA
J: TRBJ2-7

CDR3: CASSLAAGGYNEQFF
DNA: TGTGCCAGCAGCTTAGCCGCGGGAGGGTACAATGAGCAGTTCTTC
V: TRBV11-2
D: TRBD2
size: NA
J: TRBJ2-1

CDR3: CATSRDWGGADYEQYF
DNA: TGTGCCACCAGCAGAGATTGGGGTGGGGCAGACTACGAGCAGTACTTC
V: TRBV15
D: NA
size: NA
J: TRBJ2-7

CDR3: CASSVSSIPSYEQYF
DNA: TGTGCCAGCAGCGTCAGCAGCATCCCCTCCTACGAGCAGTACTTC
V: TRBV9
D: NA
size: NA
J: TRBJ2-7

CDR3: CAISRDLNTEAFF
DNA: TGTGCCATCAGTCGGGACCTGAACACTGAAGCTTTCTTT
V: TRBV10-3
D: NA
size: NA
J: TRBJ1-1

CDR3: CASSLAGDNEQFF
DNA: TGTGCCAGCAGCCTAGCGGGAGATAATGAGCAGTTCTTC
V: TRBV7-6
D: TRBD2
size: NA
J: TRBJ2-1

CDR3: CASSYSPQYGYTF
DNA: TGTGCCAGCAGCTATAGTCCCCAATATGGCTACACCTTC
V: TRBV6-6
D: NA
size: NA
J: TRBJ1-2

CDR3: CASSEWGGGGTEAFF
DNA: TGTGCCAGCAGTGAATGGGGAGGGGGTGGCACTGAAGCTTTCTTT
V: TRBV2
D: NA
size: NA
J: TRBJ1-1

CDR3: CAISEQTSGSHEQYF
DNA: TGTGCCATCAGTGAACAGACTAGCGGGAGCCACGAGCAGTACTTC
V: TRBV10-3
D: TRBD2
size: few
J: TRBJ2-7

CDR3: CASSIGDVQPQHF
DNA: TGTGCCAGTAGTATAGGGGACGTACAGCCCCAGCATTTT
V: TRBV19
D: NA
size: few
J: TRBJ1-5

CDR3: CASRIGIGSGMNTEAFF
DNA: TGTGCCAGCAGAATTGGGATCGGCTCTGGGATGAACACTGAAGCTTTCTTT
V: TRBV5-5
D: NA
size: once
J: TRBJ1-1

CDR3: CASSAIGGYGEPQHF
DNA: TGTGCCAGCAGTGCGATCGGGGGTTATGGTGAGCCCCAGCATTTT
V: TRBV6-1
D: NA
size: NA
J: TRBJ1-5

CDR3: CASSLDQYNEQFF
DNA: TGTGCCAGCAGCTTAGATCAGTACAATGAGCAGTTCTTC
V: TRBV11-2
D: NA
size: NA
J: TRBJ2-1

CDR3: CASSVEGGRFVYEQYF
DNA: TGTGCCAGCAGCGTAGAGGGTGGGAGATTCGTCTACGAGCAGTACTTC
V: TRBV9
D: NA
size: NA
J: TRBJ2-7

CDR3: CASSLEDGGGSNQPQHF
DNA: TGTGCCAGCAGCTTGGAAGACGGGGGAGGGAGCAATCAGCCCCAGCATTTT
V: TRBV5-8
D: NA
size: NA
J: TRBJ1-5

CDR3: CAISDGVRVEATNEKLFF
DNA: TGTGCCATCAGTGACGGTGTAAGGGTTGAGGCAACTAATGAAAAACTGTTTTTT
V: TRBV10-3
D: NA
size: NA
J: TRBJ1-4

CDR3: CSVVTGPGASEKLFF
DNA: TGCAGCGTCGTGACAGGGCCCGGCGCGAGTGAAAAACTGTTTTTT
V: TRBV29-1
D: TRBD1
size: NA
J: TRBJ1-4

CDR3: CASSEALHPWTQYF
DNA: TGTGCCAGCAGTGAAGCGCTTCACCCCTGGACCCAGTACTTC
V: TRBV6-1
D: NA
size: NA
J: TRBJ2-5